This T cell receptor beta chain was found in a study of beta chain features in type 1 diabetes. The study reverse transcribed the entire isolated RNA, so it sequenced expressed TCRB transcripts. Assay: immunoSEQ multiplex PCR; the TCRdb copy retains only in-frame clones and omits some. The sample consists of under 70,000 clones, 55% to 75% of them appearing once. Between the trimmed V and J ends, which lost 5 bases and 1 base, there was a span of 14 bases. Germline CDR1 is SGHAT and CDR2 is FQNNGV. The CDR3 runs to 15 residues. Purity (above 98%) was reached by all sorted populations. Study-wide results and caveats: There was a moderate but significant shortening of TCRB CDR3s in all four CD4+ subsets of Type 1 diabetes patients.

Concerning this clone: Its cognate antigen is unknown.

This chain connects TRBV11-2 to TRBJ2-5, with D perhaps matching TRBD1 (6 bases). The clonotype was recovered from a woman in her twenties or thirties with type 1 diabetes. Sequencing was done on a sample of stem cell memory CD4+ T cells from blood. The CDR3 loop reads CASSPGTMGQETQYF. The CDR3 DNA sequence: TGTGCCAGCAGCCCCGGGACAATGGGCCAAGAGACCCAGTACTTC.